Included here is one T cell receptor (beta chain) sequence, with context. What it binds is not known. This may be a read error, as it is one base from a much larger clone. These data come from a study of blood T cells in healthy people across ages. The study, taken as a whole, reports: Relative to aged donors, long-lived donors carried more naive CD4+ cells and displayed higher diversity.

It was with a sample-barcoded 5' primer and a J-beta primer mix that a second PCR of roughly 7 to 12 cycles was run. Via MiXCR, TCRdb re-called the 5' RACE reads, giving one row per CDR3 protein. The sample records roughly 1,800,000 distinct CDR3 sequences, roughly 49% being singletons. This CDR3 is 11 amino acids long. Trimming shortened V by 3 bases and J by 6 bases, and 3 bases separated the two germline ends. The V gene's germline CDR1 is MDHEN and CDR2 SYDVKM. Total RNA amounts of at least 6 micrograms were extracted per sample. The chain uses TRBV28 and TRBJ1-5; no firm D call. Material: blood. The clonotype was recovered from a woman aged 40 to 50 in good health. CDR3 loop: CASSFTQPQHF. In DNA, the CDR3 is TGTGCCAGCAGTTTTACTCAGCCCCAGCATTTT. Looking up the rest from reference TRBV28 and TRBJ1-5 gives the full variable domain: DVKVTQSSRYLVKRTGEKVFLECVQDMDHENMFWYRQDPGLGLRLIYFSYDVKMKEKGDIPEGYSVSREKKERFSLILESASTNQTSMYLCASSFTQPQHFGDGTRLSIL.